Shown below are 20 T cell receptor beta chains from a single sample sequenced in a study of OX40 agonist ivuxolimab in advanced cancers. Using immunoSEQ multiplex PCR, the repertoire was profiled, and TCRdb retains in-frame clones only, with some absent. Here the sample spans approximately 69,000 clones, 80% to 85% being singletons. The source was CD4+ or CD8+ T cells sorted from blood, collected in a trial of the OX40 agonist ivuxolimab. These receptors all stem from an adult with an advanced solid tumor such as melanoma, head and neck, liver or kidney cancer.

This clone was counted between two and nine times. V usage is TRBV9 and J usage is TRBJ1-1; no clear D gene. Germline V lookup: CDR1 SGDLS, CDR2 YYNGEE. V shed 0 bases and J shed 3 bases, with 6 bases lying between them. This CDR3 region has 13 residues. The CDR3 DNA follows: TGTGCCAGCAGCGTAGAGTCTCACACTGAAGCTTTCTTT. Its protein product is CASSVESHTEAFF.

Details on this clone: Different DNA sequences within this sample yield the same CDR3. The chain couples TRBV18 to TRBJ2-3; no clear D gene. Trimming pared 3 bases from V and 0 bases from J, leaving 4 bases between. This CDR3 contains 13 residues. Germline V gene lookup returns CDR1 KGHSH and CDR2 LQKENI. The CDR3 protein is CASSPPSTDTQYF. Written as DNA, the CDR3 is TGTGCCAGCTCACCCCCTAGCACAGATACGCAGTATTTT.

Concerning this clone itself: The junction does not match germline at one end; this may be a read error. The V gene is TRBV5-1, the J gene TRBJ2-1; maybe TRBD2 (6 bases). Germline V gene data show CDR1 as SGHRS and CDR2 as YFSETQ. The CDR3 consists of 15 residues. CDR3 DNA: TGCGCCAGCAGATTGGACGGGAGCTCCTACAATGAGCAGTTCTTC. Protein sequence: CASRLDGSSYNEQFF.

V gene TRBV10-3 combines with J gene TRBJ1-1, with D unresolved. Trimming removed 6 bases at V and 8 bases at J, with 13 bases between. The CDR3 length is 12 residues. Germline CDR1 is ENHRY and CDR2 is SYGVKD. The CDR3 nucleotides read TGTGCCATCAGGGATCCGGCCGCCGAAGCTTTCTTT. This sequence encodes CAIRDPAAEAFF.

This rearrangement joins TRBV7-9 to TRBJ2-6, with D perhaps matching TRBD2 (6 bases). This CDR3 is 17 amino acids long. Between the trimmed V and J ends, which lost 3 bases and 2 bases, there was a span of 14 bases. Germline loops: CDR1 SEHNR, CDR2 FQNEAQ (reference sequence). The CDR3 loop reads CASSLRSGETGANVLTF. The CDR3 DNA sequence: TGTGCCAGCAGCTTGAGGTCGGGAGAGACTGGGGCCAACGTCCTGACTTTC.

This chain uses TRBV6-1 with TRBJ1-5; D call uncertain. Between the trimmed V and J ends, which lost 4 bases and 1 base, there was a span of 5 bases. This CDR3 has 13 amino acids. Germline V gene data show CDR1 as MNHNS and CDR2 as SASEGT. CDR3 protein: CASSVQSNQPQHF. CDR3 DNA sequence: TGTGCCAGCAGTGTGCAGAGCAATCAGCCCCAGCATTTT.

The V gene is TRBV5-4, the J gene TRBJ1-1; possible D gene TRBD1, 5 bases. Trimming stripped 4 bases from V and 6 bases from J, with 10 bases between. From germline, CDR1 is SGHNT and CDR2 YYREEE (reference sequence). The CDR3 runs 12 residues. CDR3 amino acids: CASSPTGAEAFF. Written as DNA, the CDR3 is TGTGCCAGCAGCCCAACAGGCGCTGAAGCTTTCTTT.

The chain joins TRBV7-2 to TRBJ1-2; TRBD1 matches 10 bases. This CDR3 is 14 amino acids long. Germline CDR1 is SGHTA and CDR2 is FQGNSA. V shed 3 bases and J 8 bases; nucleotides not matched to a gene: 6. CDR3 amino acids: CASSFGTGESGYTF. The CDR3 coding sequence is TGTGCCAGCAGCTTCGGGACAGGGGAGAGCGGCTACACCTTC.

This chain uses TRBV5-4 with TRBJ2-5, with TRBD2 matching over 10 bases. The germline V gene has CDR1 SGHNT and CDR2 YYREEE (reference sequence). CDR3 length: 18 amino acids. J lost 4 bases, V lost 0 bases, and 12 bases had no gene match. The CDR3 loop reads CASSLAVSGRAVGETQYF. CDR3 DNA: TGTGCCAGCAGCTTGGCCGTGAGCGGGAGGGCCGTAGGAGAGACCCAGTACTTC. Full variable domain (rest looked up from reference TRBV5-4 and TRBJ2-5): ETGVTQSPTHLIKTRGQQVTLRCSSQSGHNTVSWYQQALGQGPQFIFQYYREEENGRGNFPPRFSGLQFPNYSSELNVNALELDDSALYLCASSLAVSGRAVGETQYFGPGTRLLVL.

CDR3 bases: TGCGCCAGCAGCGCCTGGACAGGGTTATCCGCCGGGGAGCTGTTTTTT. Translation: CASSAWTGLSAGELFF. The genes are TRBV5-1 and TRBJ2-2; TRBD1 matches at 8 bases. Germline assignment: CDR1 SGHRS and CDR2 YFSETQ. CDR3 size: 16 residues. V was clipped by 4 bases and J by 6 bases; unmatched bases: 11.

This chain links TRBV4-2 with TRBJ1-1, with a tentative D call TRBD1 (6 bases). Germline CDR1 LGHNA, CDR2 YNFKEQ. The V end was cut by 5 bases, the J end by 0 bases, with 16 bases between. CDR3 size: 16 residues. CDR3 residues: CASSKRGVELNTEAFF. The CDR3, as DNA: TGTGCCAGCAGCAAAAGGGGGGTCGAGCTGAACACTGAAGCTTTCTTT.

The rearrangement links TRBV5-1 to TRBJ1-5; no firm D call. The CDR3 has 14 amino acids. V lost 0 bases and J 11 bases, leaving 15 bases between the germline ends. Germline V CDR1 and CDR2: SGHRS, YFSETQ. CDR3 in amino acids: CASSLVWRVRAQHF. CDR3 nucleotides: TGCGCCAGCAGCTTGGTTTGGAGGGTAAGGGCCCAGCATTTT.

The V call is TRBV11-2, the J call TRBJ2-2, with TRBD2 as a possible D gene (6 bases). Trimming removed 5 bases at V and 7 bases at J, with 8 bases between. Germline V gene data show CDR1 as SGHAT and CDR2 as FQNNGV. The CDR3 consists of 12 residues. CDR3 amino acids: CASSQAGGELFF. The CDR3 DNA reads TGTGCCAGCAGCCAAGCGGGCGGGGAGCTGTTTTTT. Together with reference TRBV11-2 and TRBJ2-2, the CDR3 gives the full variable domain: EAGVAQSPRYKIIEKRQSVAFWCNPISGHATLYWYQQILGQGPKLLIQFQNNGVVDDSQLPKDRFSAERLKGVDSTLKIQPAKLEDSAVYLCASSQAGGELFFGEGSRLTVL.

J is TRBJ2-1 and V is TRBV5-1; tentative D call: TRBD1 (6 bases). CDR1 and CDR2 from the germline V gene are SGHRS and YFSETQ. The germline V and J ends were trimmed by 1 base and 0 bases, with 14 bases remaining between them. CDR3 length: 17 amino acids. CDR3 nucleotide sequence: TGCGCCAGCAGCTTGATCAAAGGGGACAACTCCTACAATGAGCAGTTCTTC. Residues: CASSLIKGDNSYNEQFF.

The DNA for the CDR3 is TGTGCCAGCAGCTTCGGCAGGGGTGGGATCACCGGGGAGCTGTTTTTT. It yields the protein CASSFGRGGITGELFF. The chain uses TRBV7-6 and TRBJ2-2; D is perhaps TRBD1 (6 bases). Germline loops: CDR1 SGHVS, CDR2 FNYEAQ. Trimming took 3 bases from V and 4 from J, leaving 15 bases between them. The length of the CDR3 is 16 residues.

The chain uses TRBV19 and TRBJ1-2, with D hard to call. Trimming stripped 5 bases from V and 6 bases from J, with 13 bases between. This CDR3 contains 13 residues. CDR1 and CDR2 (germline): LNHDA, SQIVND (reference sequence). The CDR3 is CASSYAAQHGYTF. The CDR3 coding sequence is TGTGCCAGTAGTTATGCGGCTCAGCATGGCTACACCTTC.

J is TRBJ1-2 and V is TRBV30, with 9 positions matching TRBD1. CDR3 size: 17 residues. V lost 6 bases, J lost 5 bases, and 19 bases stayed unmatched. In germline, CDR1 is GTSNPN, CDR2 SVGIG (reference sequence). The CDR3 nucleotides are TGTGCCTGCCCTACTGGGACAGGGAACTTTTTGACTTATGGCTACACCTTC. The encoded protein is CACPTGTGNFLTYGYTF.

This clone was counted a single time. The CDR3 reads CASSPGTLHYEQYF. The CDR3 DNA reads as TGTGCCAGCAGCCCCGGGACCCTCCACTACGAGCAGTACTTC. The chain links TRBV5-6 to TRBJ2-7; D possibly matches TRBD1 or TRBD2 (5 bases each). The CDR3 covers 14 residues. Germline assignment: CDR1 SGHDT and CDR2 YYEEEE. V was trimmed by 4 bases and J by 3 bases, leaving 14 bases between them.

The V call is TRBV5-8, the J call TRBJ1-1; 7 nucleotides match TRBD1. J gave up 4 bases and V 3 bases, and 9 bases lay outside the gene matches. Germline assignment: CDR1 SGHTS and CDR2 YDEGEE. This CDR3 has 15 amino acids. The CDR3 region is CASSSKDTGATEAFF. The CDR3 coding sequence is TGTGCCAGCAGCTCAAAAGATACAGGGGCCACTGAAGCTTTCTTT.

This chain links TRBV7-2 with TRBJ1-5, with 9 positions matching TRBD1. The V and J ends lost 3 bases and 4 bases, in that order; junction bases with no gene match: 13. The germline V gene encodes CDR1 SGHTA and CDR2 FQGNSA. The CDR3 runs to 18 residues. CDR3 protein: CASSFTGTGLSGNQPQHF. In DNA, the CDR3 is TGTGCCAGCAGCTTCACCGGGACAGGGTTATCCGGGAATCAGCCCCAGCATTTT.